What follows describes a single T cell receptor (beta chain). The entry originates in a study of T-cell memory formation after mild COVID-19. Study background: TCR clusters were mostly donor specific.

The CDR3 extends over 14 amino acids. With 0 bases removed from V and 1 base from J, the gap between germline ends came to 6 bases. TCRdb fed the 5' RACE reads into MiXCR, producing one record per CDR3 protein. The data hold 200,000 or so distinct CDR3 sequences, with under 20% observed a single time. The chain joins TRBV12-3 or TRBV12-4 to TRBJ1-1; no definite D call. The origin of this receptor is an adult woman who had mild COVID-19 (a few samples of this study predate the infection). Cell type and time point are not known. Sequenced material: PBMCs or a T cell subset sorted from them (not recorded which). In DNA, the CDR3 is TGTGCCAGCAGTTTAGCTTTGGAGAACACTGAAGCTTTCTTT. As protein: CASSLALENTEAFF.